This T cell receptor (beta chain) emerged from a study of blood T cell repertoires in COVID-19. Whole-study context: Material from acute and convalescent COVID-19 was sourced from the United States, Italy and Spain.

Participant ages covered 18 to 89 years across 20 to 25 US areas. V lost 8 bases and J 5 bases, leaving 15 bases between the germline ends. Germline assignment: CDR1 MDHEN and CDR2 SYDVKM. The CDR3 is made up of 13 amino acids. Original handling: Using reference gene primer amplification, nucleated cell counts were estimated. Sequencing used immunoSEQ multiplex PCR; TCRdb keeps in-frame clones, though not all of them. The D gene and trimming were derived from the DNA, and the V and J assignments and clone size from that table. The sample includes about 260,000 clones, approximately 89% seen only once; the top ten take around 3%.

The source is a middle-aged woman who had been exposed to COVID-19. Sequencing input: PBMCs or T cells enriched from blood (not recorded which). The chain carries TRBV28 and TRBJ2-5, with TRBD1 as a possible D gene (5 bases). CDR3 loop: CASFPRGMETQYF. The CDR3 nucleotides are TGTGCCAGCTTCCCTAGGGGTATGGAGACCCAGTACTTC.